Listed here are 31 T cell receptor beta chains from one sample, sequenced in a study of T cells expressing NK-cell markers. From the 5' RACE reads, TCRdb lists one entry per CDR3 protein and no DNA. The table lists some 150,000 distinct CDR3 sequences. Sequencing was performed on blood T cells: a sorted CD56 or NKG2C T cell subset, CD4+ or CD8+ T cells, or bulk PBMC T cells (not recorded which). These receptors all come from a woman aged 45-65 years in good health.

The V and J genes are TRBV4-2 and TRBJ2-3. Germline V gene lookup returns CDR1 LGHNA and CDR2 YNFKEQ. The CDR3 sequence is 13 residues long. Here the CDR3 reads CASSQAGSDTQYF.

The gene calls are TRBV5-1 and TRBJ2-2. Germline CDR1 reads SGHRS; CDR2 reads YFSETQ. The CDR3 runs to 12 residues. The CDR3 sequence: CASSFNTGELFF.

V usage is TRBV11-3 and J usage is TRBJ2-1; checking the TCRdb D call of TRBD2 is not possible without DNA. The CDR3 runs 14 residues. Per germline, CDR1 SGHNT and CDR2 YENEEA. CDR3 in amino acids: CASSLTSGSWEQFF.

The CDR3 spells CASSDLGLDTEAFF. The J gene is TRBJ1-1, the V gene TRBV25-1. The CDR3 length is 14 residues. The V gene's germline CDR1 is MGHDK and CDR2 SYGVNS.

The V call is TRBV5-1, the J call TRBJ2-2; without DNA, the TCRdb call of TRBD2 cannot be checked. Germline V lookup: CDR1 SGHRS, CDR2 YFSETQ. The CDR3 is 13 residues long. CDR3 sequence: CASSLAEGGELFF.

CDR3 sequence: CASSPPGTPNNEQFF. This rearrangement joins TRBV14 to TRBJ2-1; the D call of TRBD1 rests on TCRdb alone, since no DNA is present to check it. From germline, CDR1 is SGHDN and CDR2 FVKESK. The CDR3 contains 15 residues.

The chain couples TRBV20-1 to TRBJ2-3; TCRdb reports TRBD2, a call that lacks DNA to check it against. The CDR3 extends over 18 amino acids. Per germline, CDR1 DFQATT and CDR2 SNEGSKA (reference sequence). The chain's CDR3 is CSARDLGRTSVRTDTQYF.

V and J are TRBV7-9 and TRBJ2-1; TCRdb designates TRBD2, a call that cannot be tested without DNA. This CDR3 has 14 amino acids. Germline-derived CDR1 and CDR2 are SEHNR and FQNEAQ (reference sequence). CDR3 in amino acids: CASSPRVLRTEQFF.

This chain joins TRBV19 and TRBJ1-1; TCRdb picks TRBD1, but there is no DNA to check that call. Per the germline V gene, CDR1 is LNHDA and CDR2 is SQIVND (reference sequence). The CDR3 length is 13 residues. Here the CDR3 reads CASAPGQGREAFF. The full variable domain, its missing parts supplied by reference TRBV19 and TRBJ1-1, is DGGITQSPKYLFRKEGQNVTLSCEQNLNHDAMYWYRQDPGQGLRLIYYSQIVNDFQKGDIAEGYSVSREKKESFPLTVTSAQKNPTAFYLCASAPGQGREAFFGQGTRLTVV.

The chain couples TRBV18 to TRBJ2-1. Germline V CDR1 and CDR2: KGHSH, LQKENI. The CDR3 has 15 amino acids. The CDR3 spells CASSPYPTNTNEQFF.

The CDR3 is CASSFQGRGALNTEAFF. The V call is TRBV12-3 or TRBV12-4, the J call TRBJ1-1; the TCRdb call, TRBD1, lacks DNA for checking. CDR3 length: 17 residues.

The rearrangement uses TRBV6-5 and TRBJ2-5. Germline assignment: CDR1 MNHEY and CDR2 SVGAGI. The CDR3 length is 12 residues. Here the CDR3 reads CASSYSGQTQYF.

This chain links TRBV7-3 with TRBJ2-7; the TCRdb call, TRBD1, lacks DNA for checking. The CDR3 is made up of 16 amino acids. Germline V gives CDR1 SGHTA, CDR2 FQGTGA. CDR3 amino acids: CASSKDAGTGRDEQYF.

The rearrangement uses TRBV6-1 and TRBJ2-5. The CDR3 length is 14 residues. From germline, CDR1 is MNHNS and CDR2 SASEGT. The CDR3 region is CASSEDTNQETQYF.

The V call is TRBV12-3 or TRBV12-4, the J call TRBJ2-2. This CDR3 region has 14 residues. CDR3 residues: CASTLTENTGELFF.

The genes are TRBV24-1 and TRBJ1-1. CDR3 size: 13 residues. Germline-derived CDR1 and CDR2 are KGHDR and SFDVKD. CDR3 in amino acids: CATTNSGYTEAFF.

The genes are TRBV30 and TRBJ1-1; without DNA, the TCRdb call of TRBD1 cannot be checked. From germline, CDR1 is GTSNPN and CDR2 SVGIG (reference sequence). CDR3 length: 17 amino acids. CDR3 amino acids: CAWDLTGGGLGGTEAFF. The full variable domain, with the rest looked up from reference TRBV30 and TRBJ1-1, is SQTIHQWPATLVQPVGSPLSLECTVEGTSNPNLYWYRQAAGRGLQLLFYSVGIGQISSEVPQNLSASRPQDRQFILSSKKLLLSDSGFYLCAWDLTGGGLGGTEAFFGQGTRLTVV.

The chain employs TRBV20-1 and TRBJ1-1; TCRdb's assignment of TRBD1 cannot be checked, as there is no DNA. This CDR3 region has 14 residues. Germline CDR1 reads DFQATT; CDR2 reads SNEGSKA (reference sequence). The CDR3 loop reads CSARPEGVNTEAFF.

The chain joins TRBV3-1 to TRBJ1-1; TCRdb picks TRBD1, but there is no DNA to check that call. The length of the CDR3 is 15 residues. The V gene's germline CDR1 is LGHDT and CDR2 YNNKEL (reference sequence). The CDR3 loop reads CASSILTGVVTEAFF. Drawing the rest from reference TRBV3-1 and TRBJ1-1, the complete variable domain is DTAVSQTPKYLVTQMGNDKSIKCEQNLGHDTMYWYKQDSKKFLKIMFSYNNKELIINETVPNRFSPKSPDKAHLNLHINSLELGDSAVYFCASSILTGVVTEAFFGQGTRLTVV.

The CDR3 reads CASSENAGDYNEQFF. This sequence joins TRBV6-1 and TRBJ2-1; the TRBD2 assignment by TCRdb is unverifiable without DNA. Per the germline V gene, CDR1 is MNHNS and CDR2 is SASEGT. This CDR3 is built from 15 residues.

The chain recombines TRBV2 with TRBJ2-7; TCRdb lists TRBD1, though no DNA is available to test this call. The CDR3 runs to 13 residues. In germline, CDR1 is SNHLY, CDR2 FYNNEI. The CDR3: CASVGTGDYEQYF.

V gene TRBV6-2 or TRBV6-3 combines with J gene TRBJ2-7. The CDR3 has 15 residues. Germline V gene lookup returns CDR1 MNHEY and CDR2 SVGEGT. The chain's CDR3 is CASSYSAAGVYEQYF.

The V gene is TRBV7-9, the J gene TRBJ1-6; the D call of TRBD1 rests on TCRdb alone, since no DNA is present to check it. CDR3 length: 14 amino acids. Germline CDR1 and CDR2: SEHNR and FQNEAQ (reference sequence). The CDR3 spells CASSSTGGGSPLHF.

The chain employs TRBV5-6 and TRBJ2-1; TCRdb indicates TRBD1, and absent DNA this call remains unverified. The germline gives CDR1 SGHDT, CDR2 YYEEEE. The CDR3 runs to 16 residues. The CDR3 region is CASSSKPPSFFNEQFF.

The chain combines TRBV27 with TRBJ2-1; TCRdb proposes TRBD2, but this gene call is untestable without DNA. CDR1 is MNHEY, CDR2 SMNVEV, per germline (reference sequence). This CDR3 has 13 residues. CDR3 region: CASSWSSSNEQFF.

J is TRBJ2-1 and V is TRBV7-9; the TCRdb D gene call, TRBD1, has no DNA to confirm it. CDR3 length: 15 amino acids. Germline loops: CDR1 SEHNR, CDR2 FQNEAQ (reference sequence). The CDR3 spells CASSLGGDRYNEQFF.

V gene TRBV12-5 combines with J gene TRBJ2-1; checking the TCRdb D call of TRBD1 is not possible without DNA. The CDR3 runs to 11 residues. Germline CDR1 reads LGHNT; CDR2 reads FRNRAP. This chain's CDR3 is CASGLQGGPFF.

This chain joins TRBV20-1 and TRBJ2-1; TCRdb's assignment of TRBD2 cannot be checked, as there is no DNA. Germline values: CDR1 DFQATT, CDR2 SNEGSKA (reference sequence). The length of the CDR3 is 15 residues. The CDR3 loop is CSAHPRAGPYNEQFF.

The V and J genes are TRBV5-1 and TRBJ2-1. The germline V gene encodes CDR1 SGHRS and CDR2 YFSETQ. This CDR3 comprises 15 residues. The CDR3 protein is CASGSRRRDRDEQFF. The full variable domain, completed using reference TRBV5-1 and TRBJ2-1, is KAGVTQTPRYLIKTRGQQVTLSCSPISGHRSVSWYQQTPGQGLQFLFEYFSETQRNKGNFPGRFSGRQFSNSRSEMNVSTLELGDSALYLCASGSRRRDRDEQFFGPGTRLTVL.

The chain has TRBV27 and TRBJ2-5. This CDR3 region has 14 residues. Germline-derived CDR1 and CDR2 are MNHEY and SMNVEV (reference sequence). CDR3 sequence reads: CASSPVGSLETQYF.

The rearrangement joins TRBV6-5 to TRBJ2-5; the D call from TCRdb, TRBD2, cannot be confirmed without DNA. The CDR3 has 15 residues. Per germline, CDR1 MNHEY and CDR2 SVGAGI. CDR3: CASSRGTSVGETQYF.